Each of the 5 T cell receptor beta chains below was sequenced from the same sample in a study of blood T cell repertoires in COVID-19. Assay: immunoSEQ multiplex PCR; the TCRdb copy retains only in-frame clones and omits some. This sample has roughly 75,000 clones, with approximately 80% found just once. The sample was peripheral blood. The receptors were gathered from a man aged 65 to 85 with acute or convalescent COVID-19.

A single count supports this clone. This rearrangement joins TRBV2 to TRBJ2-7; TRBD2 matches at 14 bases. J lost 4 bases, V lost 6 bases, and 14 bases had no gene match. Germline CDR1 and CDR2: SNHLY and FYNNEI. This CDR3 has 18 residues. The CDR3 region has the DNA TGTGCCAGCAGGTTCCACAGGATGGGACTAGCGGGAGCGTACGAGCAGTACTTC. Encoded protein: CASRFHRMGLAGAYEQYF. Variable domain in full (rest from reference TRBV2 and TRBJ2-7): EPEVTQTPSHQVTQMGQEVILRCVPISNHLYFYWYRQILGQKVEFLVSFYNNEISEKSEIFDDQFSVERPDGSNFTLKIRSTKLEDSAMYFCASRFHRMGLAGAYEQYFGPGTRLTVT.

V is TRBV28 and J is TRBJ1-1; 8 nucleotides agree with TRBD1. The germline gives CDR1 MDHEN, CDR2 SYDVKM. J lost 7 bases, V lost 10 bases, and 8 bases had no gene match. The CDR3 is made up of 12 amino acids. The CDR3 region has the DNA TGTGCCACCGACGAAACAGGGGGTGAAGCTTTCTTT. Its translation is CATDETGGEAFF.

The CDR3 DNA reads as TGTGCCAGCAGCCAAACCACAGGGAACACTGAAGCTTTCTTT. Encoded protein: CASSQTTGNTEAFF. The chain recombines TRBV7-9 with TRBJ1-1, with D possibly matching TRBD1 (5 bases). The CDR3 is made up of 14 amino acids. CDR1 is SEHNR and CDR2 is FQNEAQ in the germline V gene (reference sequence). Deletions cut 5 bases from V and 1 base from J, with 11 bases between.

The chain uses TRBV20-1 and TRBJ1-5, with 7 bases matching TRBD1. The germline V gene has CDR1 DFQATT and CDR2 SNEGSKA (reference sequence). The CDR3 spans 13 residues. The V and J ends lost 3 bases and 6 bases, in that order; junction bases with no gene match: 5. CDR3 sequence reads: CSASDRVRQPQHF. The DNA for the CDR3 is TGCAGTGCTAGTGACAGGGTCCGTCAGCCCCAGCATTTT.

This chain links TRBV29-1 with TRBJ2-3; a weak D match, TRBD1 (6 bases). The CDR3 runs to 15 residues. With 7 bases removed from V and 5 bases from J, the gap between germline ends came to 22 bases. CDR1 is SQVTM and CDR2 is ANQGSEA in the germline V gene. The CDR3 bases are TGCAGCGGGGCTAAGGACAGTGATTTAAAAGATACGCAGTATTTT. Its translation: CSGAKDSDLKDTQYF.